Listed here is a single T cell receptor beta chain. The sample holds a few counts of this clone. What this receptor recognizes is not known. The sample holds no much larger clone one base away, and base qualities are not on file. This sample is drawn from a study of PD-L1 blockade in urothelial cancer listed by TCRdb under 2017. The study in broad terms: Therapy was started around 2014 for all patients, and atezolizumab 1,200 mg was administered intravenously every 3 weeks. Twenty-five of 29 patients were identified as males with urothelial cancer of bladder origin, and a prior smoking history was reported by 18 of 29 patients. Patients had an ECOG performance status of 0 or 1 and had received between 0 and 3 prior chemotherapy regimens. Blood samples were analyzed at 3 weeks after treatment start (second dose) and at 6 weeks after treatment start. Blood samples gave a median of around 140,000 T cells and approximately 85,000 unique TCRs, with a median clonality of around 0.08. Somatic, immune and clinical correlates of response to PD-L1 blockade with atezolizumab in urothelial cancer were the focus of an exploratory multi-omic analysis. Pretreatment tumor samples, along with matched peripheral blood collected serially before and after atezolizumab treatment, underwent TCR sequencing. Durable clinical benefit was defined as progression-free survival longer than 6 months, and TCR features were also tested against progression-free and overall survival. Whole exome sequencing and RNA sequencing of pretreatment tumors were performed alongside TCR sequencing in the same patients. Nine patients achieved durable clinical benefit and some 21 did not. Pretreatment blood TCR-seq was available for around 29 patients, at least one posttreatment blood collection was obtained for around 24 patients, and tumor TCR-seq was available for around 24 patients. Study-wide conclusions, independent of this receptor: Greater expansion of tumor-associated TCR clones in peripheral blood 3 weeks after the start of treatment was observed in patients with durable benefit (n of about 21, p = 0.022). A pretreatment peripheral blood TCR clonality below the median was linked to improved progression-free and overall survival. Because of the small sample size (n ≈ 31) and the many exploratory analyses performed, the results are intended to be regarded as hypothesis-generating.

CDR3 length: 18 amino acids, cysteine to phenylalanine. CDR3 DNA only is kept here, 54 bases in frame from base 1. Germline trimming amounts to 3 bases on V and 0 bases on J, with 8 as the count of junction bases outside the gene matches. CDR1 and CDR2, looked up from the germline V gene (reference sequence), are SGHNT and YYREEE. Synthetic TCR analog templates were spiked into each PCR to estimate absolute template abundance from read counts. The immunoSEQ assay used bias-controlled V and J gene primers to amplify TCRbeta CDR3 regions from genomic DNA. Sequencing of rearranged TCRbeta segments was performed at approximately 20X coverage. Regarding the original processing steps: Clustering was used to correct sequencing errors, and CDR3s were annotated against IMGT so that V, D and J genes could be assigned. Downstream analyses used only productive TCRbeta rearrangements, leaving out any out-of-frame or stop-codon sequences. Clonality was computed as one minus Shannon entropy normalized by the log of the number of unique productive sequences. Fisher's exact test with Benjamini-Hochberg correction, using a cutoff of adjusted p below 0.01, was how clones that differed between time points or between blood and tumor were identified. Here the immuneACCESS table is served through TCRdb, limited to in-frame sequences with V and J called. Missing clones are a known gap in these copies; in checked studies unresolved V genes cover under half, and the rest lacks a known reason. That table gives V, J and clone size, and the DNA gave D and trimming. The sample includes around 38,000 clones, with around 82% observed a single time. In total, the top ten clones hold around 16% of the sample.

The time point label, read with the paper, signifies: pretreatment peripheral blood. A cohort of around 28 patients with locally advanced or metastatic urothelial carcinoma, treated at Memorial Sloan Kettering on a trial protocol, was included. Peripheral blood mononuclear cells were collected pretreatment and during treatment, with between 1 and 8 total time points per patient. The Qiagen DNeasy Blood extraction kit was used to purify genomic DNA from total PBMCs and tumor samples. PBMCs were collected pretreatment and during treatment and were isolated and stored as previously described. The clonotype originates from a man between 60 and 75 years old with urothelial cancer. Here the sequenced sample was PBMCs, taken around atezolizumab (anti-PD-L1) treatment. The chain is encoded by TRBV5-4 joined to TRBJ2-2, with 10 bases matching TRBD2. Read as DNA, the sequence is TGTGCCAGCAGCTCTACACTTCTAGCGGGAGCGAACACCGGGGAGCTGTTTTTT. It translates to CASSSTLLAGANTGELFF.